This T cell receptor (beta chain) was documented in a study of blood T cell repertoires in COVID-19. V was pared by 5 bases and J by 4 bases, with 6 bases of the junction left unmatched. The CDR3 consists of 15 residues. CDR1 is SGHTA and CDR2 is FQGNSA in the germline V gene. Assay: immunoSEQ multiplex PCR; the TCRdb copy retains only in-frame clones and omits some. The table includes over 60,000 clones, less than 95% detected once. Patients of the Seattle cohort, enrolled during active infection, were followed longitudinally. The V call is TRBV7-2, the J call TRBJ2-7; 12 nucleotides match TRBD2. This TCR was sampled from a man aged 50 to 60 with COVID-19, enrolled during active disease. Sequencing was performed on peripheral blood. DNA for the CDR3: TGTGCCAGCAGCGTAGACCTAGCGGGAGGGTACGAGCAGTACTTC. This codes for CASSVDLAGGYEQYF.